This entry features one TCR beta chain sequence. Its antigen is not identified. The second PCR ran about 7 to 12 cycles with a sample-barcoded 5' primer and J-beta primers. TCRdb re-called the 5' RACE reads through MiXCR, storing one row per CDR3 protein. This sample has approximately 850,000 distinct CDR3 sequences, with 55% to 75% found just once. Healthy Caucasian individuals from Russia aged about 6 to 95 were enrolled as donors. There were at least 5 micrograms of total RNA extracted from every sample. The data derive from a study of blood T cells in healthy people across ages. Study-wide results and limits: Since the PBMCs were unsorted, naive and antigen-experienced cells could not be conclusively compared.

V was cut by 4 bases and J by 5 bases, with 17 bases left in between. The germline V gene encodes CDR1 SGHRS and CDR2 YFSETQ. The CDR3 contains 15 residues. The sequenced sample was blood. This chain links TRBV5-1 with TRBJ2-3, with D perhaps TRBD1 (6 bases). This TCR came from a man aged 30 to 39 in good health. Written as DNA, the CDR3 is TGCGCCAGCAGCCCGGAACAGGGCGTGATAGATACGCAGTATTTT. Amino acid sequence: CASSPEQGVIDTQYF.